The T cell receptor beta chain described here comes from a study of blood T cell repertoires in COVID-19. On the study more broadly: The samples span acute and convalescent COVID-19 from the United States, Italy and Spain.

Source study methods: Amplification of reference gene primers provided the estimated nucleated cell counts. Measured with immunoSEQ multiplex PCR; TCRdb has only the in-frame clones, and not every one. V, J and clone size were drawn from that table, and D and trimming were deduced from the DNA. The sample includes a few hundred thousand clones, over 75% of them seen just once. This CDR3 comprises 13 residues. Unmatched junction bases numbered 0, after V lost 2 bases and J lost 5 bases. CDR1 and CDR2 from the germline V gene are SGHVS and FQNEAQ. The V gene is TRBV7-8, the J gene TRBJ2-5, with TRBD1 matching 9 bases. What was sequenced was peripheral blood. This clonotype was sampled from a woman aged 45-65 years who had recovered from COVID-19. CDR3 nucleotides: TGTGCCAGCAGCTTAACAGGGGGCGAGACCCAGTACTTC. This codes for CASSLTGGETQYF.